This is a list of T cell receptor beta chains from one sample in a study of blood T cell repertoires in COVID-19. This table comes from immunoSEQ multiplex PCR, and its TCRdb copy is limited to in-frame clones, with some not included. The sample shows a few hundred thousand clones, roughly 86% of them seen only once. Sequenced: peripheral blood. Source of these receptors: a woman between 50 and 59 years old with COVID-19, enrolled during active disease. Each CDR3 is given with its conserved first and last residue. D genes are given only for firm matches. Only part of the rows carry a size: once, few, many, or a class if the clone is expanded.

TRBV5-1	TRBJ2-3	-	-	TGCGCCAGCAGCTTGGGAGGGCGCACAGATACGCAGTATTTT	CASSLGGRTDTQYF
TRBV5-1	TRBJ2-7	-	few	TGCGCCAGCAGCTTGGATGAGGGGGGGCCCTACGAGCAGTACTTC	CASSLDEGGPYEQYF
TRBV10-3	TRBJ2-1	TRBD1	-	TGTGCCATCAGCGCGACAGGGGGCGGGAATGAGCAGTTCTTC	CAISATGGGNEQFF
TRBV6-4	TRBJ2-2	-	-	TGTGCCAGGGCCTACTGTGGGGCAACCGGGGAGCTGTTTTTT	CARAYCGATGELFF
TRBV11-2	TRBJ1-6	-	-	TGTGCCAGCAGCTCAGGACAGCTAAATTCACCCCTCCACTTT	CASSSGQLNSPLHF
TRBV5-1	TRBJ1-2	TRBD1	once	TGCGCCAGCAGCTTCGGACAGGGTCTCTATGGCTACACCTTC	CASSFGQGLYGYTF
TRBV28	TRBJ2-5	-	-	TGTGCCAGCAGTTCCCGGGGGTTACAAGAGACCCAGTACTTC	CASSSRGLQETQYF
TRBV27	TRBJ1-6	-	-	TGTGCCAGCAGTTTCCAGGGCTGGAATTCACCCCTCCACTTT	CASSFQGWNSPLHF
TRBV7-3	TRBJ1-2	-	-	TGTGCCAGCAGCTTGATCCAAGGCGGTGGCTACACCTTC	CASSLIQGGGYTF
TRBV19	TRBJ1-1	-	once	TGTGCCAGTAGCCCGCCGGGGTCCACTGAAGCTTTCTTT	CASSPPGSTEAFF
TRBV2	TRBJ2-5	-	-	TGTGCCAGCAGTCGGGACTTAGAAGAGACCCAGTACTTC	CASSRDLEETQYF
TRBV7-8	TRBJ2-2	TRBD2	-	TGTGCCAGCAGCCCCGGACTAGCGGGGGCCGGGGAGCTGTTTTTT	CASSPGLAGAGELFF
TRBV12-5	TRBJ1-1	-	-	TGTGCTAGTGGTTTGGTACGAAGAAGGGGAGGGACTGAAGCTTTCTTT	CASGLVRRRGGTEAFF
TRBV3-1/TRBV3-2	TRBJ2-3	TRBD1	-	TGTGCCAGCAGCCTCAACAGGGGGCCAACCACAGATACGCAGTATTTT	CASSLNRGPTTDTQYF
TRBV7-2	TRBJ2-1	-	-	TGTGCCAGCAGCCTAGGCTTCGGGACATACTACAATGAGCAGTTCTTC	CASSLGFGTYYNEQFF
TRBV6-1	TRBJ1-5	-	-	TGTGCCAGCAGTGAAAGCAAGCATTATAGCAATCAGCCCCAGCATTTT	CASSESKHYSNQPQHF
TRBV4-1	TRBJ1-5	-	once	TGCGCCAGCAGCTACAGCCAAGATCAGCCCCAGCATTTT	CASSYSQDQPQHF
TRBV2	TRBJ2-7	-	few	TGTGCCACCCAATCTGGGAAGGGGTTCCCCCCCGAGCAGTACTTC	CATQSGKGFPPEQYF
TRBV7-2	TRBJ2-7	-	few	TGTGCCAGCAGCTTAGCGGGGGGGCCGTACGAGCAGTACTTC	CASSLAGGPYEQYF
TRBV4-1	TRBJ1-4	-	-	TGCGCCAGCAGCCACCATAATGAAAAACTGTTTTTT	CASSHHNEKLFF
TRBV10-1	TRBJ2-2	-	-	TGCGCCAGCAGTGATCCGGGAGCAGAGGTCGGGGAGCTGTTTTTT	CASSDPGAEVGELFF
TRBV19	TRBJ1-2	-	-	TGTGCCAGTAAAGGAGCAGATAGCTATGGCTACACCTTC	CASKGADSYGYTF
TRBV6-5	TRBJ1-2	-	-	TGTGCCAGCAGTAGACAGACAGCTAACTATGGCTACACCTTC	CASSRQTANYGYTF
TRBV6-6	TRBJ2-2	-	-	TGTGCCAGCAGTTCCGCTAGCTTGAACACCGGGGAGCTGTTTTTT	CASSSASLNTGELFF
TRBV6-5	TRBJ1-2	TRBD1	-	TGTGCCAGCAAGGAGGGGGCGAATGGCTACACCTTC	CASKEGANGYTF
TRBV5-8	TRBJ1-5	-	-	TGTGCCAGCAGGTTCCGGTTGGGGGGGGCCCAGCCCCAGCATTTT	CASRFRLGGAQPQHF
TRBV25-1	TRBJ2-7	-	few	TGTGCCAGCAGTGAACCGGGGATCAGCTCCTACGAGCAGTACTTC	CASSEPGISSYEQYF
TRBV14	TRBJ1-6	-	many	TGTGCCAGCAGCCAAGGCCGGGATAATTCACCCCTCCACTTT	CASSQGRDNSPLHF
TRBV4-1	TRBJ2-1	TRBD2	-	TGCGCCAGCAGCCATAAAGGGAGACTAGCGGGGGGCGCCTACAATGAGCAGTTCTTC	CASSHKGRLAGGAYNEQFF
TRBV7-2	TRBJ1-1	TRBD1	-	TGTGCCAGCAGCCTCAGACAGGGGGCGATAGCAGGGACTGAAGCTTTCTTT	CASSLRQGAIAGTEAFF
TRBV10-3	TRBJ1-6	-	-	TGTGCCATCAGTGAGTATCAGGCTCTCAATTCACCCCTCCACTTT	CAISEYQALNSPLHF
TRBV19	TRBJ1-1	-	-	TGTGCCACCCGGACCTCCCCAGGGGACACTGAAGCTTTCTTT	CATRTSPGDTEAFF
TRBV2	TRBJ1-2	TRBD1	-	TGTGCCAGCACACGACAGGGGCTTAACTATGGCTACACCTTC	CASTRQGLNYGYTF
TRBV12-5	TRBJ2-7	-	-	TGTGCTAGTGGTCCGCTCGGTCGGGTCTTTACCTACGAGCAGTACTTC	CASGPLGRVFTYEQYF
TRBV11-3	TRBJ2-1	-	-	TGTGCCAGCAGCTTAGGTTTGAGCGGGTTCAATGAGCAGTTCTTC	CASSLGLSGFNEQFF
TRBV6-5	TRBJ2-2	TRBD2	-	TGTGCCAGCAGTTCCTTAGCGGGGGCCTACACCGGGGAGCTGTTTTTT	CASSSLAGAYTGELFF
TRBV6-5	TRBJ2-1	TRBD2	-	TGTGCCAGCAGCACGGGACTAGCTTCCCACAATGAGCAGTTCTTC	CASSTGLASHNEQFF
TRBV21-1	TRBJ1-1	-	-	TGTGCCAGCGAGGGGGAAGTTCGCAATGAAGCTTTCTTT	CASEGEVRNEAFF
TRBV3-1/TRBV3-2	TRBJ1-6	-	-	TGTGCCAGCAGCCCACAGGGTTCTTCTTATAATTCACCCCTCCACTTT	CASSPQGSSYNSPLHF
TRBV6-5	TRBJ2-3	-	-	TGTGCCAGCAGCCAGACGGGAGATACGCAGTATTTT	CASSQTGDTQYF
TRBV29-1	TRBJ2-3	TRBD2	-	TGCAGCGTGGAAACTAGCGGGGGGTCGACAGATACGCAGTATTTT	CSVETSGGSTDTQYF
TRBV19	TRBJ1-2	-	once	TGTGCCAGTAGTCGAACAGGTCCCCAAGGGGGCTACACCTTC	CASSRTGPQGGYTF